Each of the 27 T cell receptor beta chains below was sequenced from the same sample in a study of shared clonotypes between healthy human individuals. TCRdb keeps only in-frame clones here, not all; method: immunoSEQ multiplex PCR. The sample consists of about 2,200,000 clones, just over 90% of them appearing once. CD45RO-negative cells were positively selected for CCR7, leaving out terminally differentiated effector memory CD45RA+ cells. The sample was naive CD8+ T cells from PBMCs. The receptor set was obtained from a man in his late teens or twenties in good health. Some clones in this sample may be carry-over from other donors' samples.

CDR3 sequence: CAISRDRVEGQPQHF. Written as DNA, the CDR3 is TGTGCCATCAGTCGCGACAGGGTTGAAGGACAGCCCCAGCATTTT. This chain joins TRBV10-3 and TRBJ1-5, with 7 bases fitting TRBD1. The J segment lost 7 bases and the V segment lost 5 bases, leaving 11 bases of the junction unmatched. CDR3 length: 15 residues. Germline V CDR1 and CDR2: ENHRY, SYGVKD.

This chain joins TRBV9 and TRBJ2-6, with a weak D call TRBD1 (6 bases). Germline CDR1 SGDLS, CDR2 YYNGEE. The CDR3 is 18 amino acids. Trimming removed 4 bases at V and 0 bases at J, with 17 bases between. CDR3 sequence (DNA): TGTGCCAGCAGCCCTCGAGGACAGCTCCTCTCTGGGGCCAACGTCCTGACTTTC. Amino acid sequence: CASSPRGQLLSGANVLTF.

V usage is TRBV19 and J usage is TRBJ2-3, with a possible D match to TRBD2 (5 bases). Germline CDR1 is LNHDA and CDR2 is SQIVND (reference sequence). The length of the CDR3 is 15 residues. V was trimmed by 6 bases and J by 2 bases, leaving 15 bases between them. The CDR3 coding sequence is TGTGCCAGTAGCTCTAGCATCATCGTCACAGATACGCAGTATTTT. Encoded protein: CASSSSIIVTDTQYF.

This clone was observed a few times. V gene TRBV27 combines with J gene TRBJ1-1; TRBD1 is a possible D gene (6 bases). The CDR3 extends over 14 amino acids. Trimming removed 7 bases at V and 4 bases at J, with 16 bases between. CDR1 is MNHEY and CDR2 is SMNVEV in the germline V gene (reference sequence). This CDR3 reads CASNSHRVITEAFF. The CDR3 nucleotides are TGTGCCAGCAACTCACACAGGGTTATCACTGAAGCTTTCTTT.

In DNA form, the CDR3 reads TGTGCCAGCAGCCTCGACAGTACGCGCTACAATGAGCAGTTCTTC. It specifies CASSLDSTRYNEQFF. V gene TRBV9 combines with J gene TRBJ2-1; D may be TRBD1 (5 bases). CDR1 is SGDLS, CDR2 YYNGEE, per germline. The CDR3 has 15 residues. Trimming removed 4 bases at V and 3 bases at J, with 14 bases between. Based on the CDR3 plus reference TRBV9 and TRBJ2-1, the full variable domain is DSGVTQTPKHLITATGQRVTLRCSPRSGDLSVYWYQQSLDQGLQFLIQYYNGEERAKGNILERFSAQQFPDLHSELNLSSLELGDSALYFCASSLDSTRYNEQFFGPGTRLTVL.

The gene calls are TRBV7-2 and TRBJ1-4; 7 nucleotides align to TRBD1. The CDR3 has 15 amino acids. Trimming at V came to 5 bases and at J to 8 bases, leaving 11 bases not matched to a gene. Per the germline V gene, CDR1 is SGHTA and CDR2 is FQGNSA. The CDR3 sequence: CASSPTGTVGEKLFF. In nucleotides, the CDR3 is TGTGCCAGCAGCCCGACCGGGACAGTGGGGGAAAAACTGTTTTTT. Together with reference TRBV7-2 and TRBJ1-4, the CDR3 gives the full variable domain: GAGVSQSPSNKVTEKGKDVELRCDPISGHTALYWYRQSLGQGLEFLIYFQGNSAPDKSGLPSDRFSAERTGGSVSTLTIQRTQQEDSAVYLCASSPTGTVGEKLFFGSGTQLSVL.

V gene TRBV27 combines with J gene TRBJ1-1; D is uncertain. The CDR3 has 16 amino acids. The V gene lost 0 bases and the J gene lost 1 base, with 12 bases spanning the gap. In germline, CDR1 is MNHEY, CDR2 SMNVEV (reference sequence). CDR3: CASSLSAILGNTEAFF. CDR3 nucleotides: TGTGCCAGCAGTTTATCGGCCATACTAGGGAACACTGAAGCTTTCTTT.

The chain has TRBV7-9 and TRBJ1-1; D is uncertain. This CDR3 has 14 residues. Germline V gene lookup returns CDR1 SEHNR and CDR2 FQNEAQ (reference sequence). Between the trimmed V and J ends, which lost 0 bases and 1 base, there was a span of 6 bases. The CDR3 nucleotides are TGTGCCAGCAGCTTAGCTTCCGGGAACACTGAAGCTTTCTTT. Protein product: CASSLASGNTEAFF.

The rearrangement links TRBV10-1 to TRBJ2-7; D gene ambiguous. Germline-derived CDR1 and CDR2 are WNHNN and SYGVQD (reference sequence). The CDR3 has 13 amino acids. Trimming shortened V by 4 bases and J by 4 bases, and 11 bases separated the two germline ends. The CDR3: CASSAADDYEQYF. The CDR3 DNA sequence: TGCGCCAGCAGTGCGGCTGATGATTACGAGCAGTACTTC.

This sequence joins TRBV5-6 and TRBJ2-1; TRBD2 agrees at 10 bases. The ends lost 2 bases at V and 6 bases at J; junction bases unmatched: 5. CDR1 and CDR2 from the germline V gene are SGHDT and YYEEEE. This CDR3 has 15 residues. Here the CDR3 reads CASSLAGGKVNEQFF. CDR3 DNA sequence: TGTGCCAGCAGCTTAGCGGGAGGGAAAGTCAATGAGCAGTTCTTC.

For this clone: Other DNA sequences in the same sample also yield this CDR3. This chain joins TRBV5-4 and TRBJ1-1, with 9 positions matching TRBD1. The length of the CDR3 is 14 residues. V lost 4 bases to trimming and J lost 1 base; unmatched junction nucleotides: 2. In germline, CDR1 is SGHNT, CDR2 YYREEE (reference sequence). In DNA form, the CDR3 reads TGTGCCAGCAGCCAGGACAGGGGGAACACTGAAGCTTTCTTT. Translated: CASSQDRGNTEAFF.

This chain uses TRBV28 with TRBJ2-1; 8 nucleotides agree with TRBD2. The CDR3 is 19 residues long. The V segment lost 2 bases and the J segment 6 bases; nucleotides outside the gene matches: 18. The germline gives CDR1 MDHEN, CDR2 SYDVKM. In DNA form, the CDR3 reads TGTGCCAGCAGTTTAGGGGGCGGGAGGAGAGACACTACGATCAATGAGCAGTTCTTC. This codes for CASSLGGGRRDTTINEQFF.

V usage is TRBV27 and J usage is TRBJ2-2; TRBD1 is a possible D gene (5 bases). This CDR3 is built from 14 residues. V lost 3 bases and J 7 bases, leaving 12 bases between the germline ends. Germline CDR1 is MNHEY and CDR2 is SMNVEV (reference sequence). The CDR3: CASSFQGASGELFF. CDR3 in DNA: TGTGCCAGCAGTTTCCAAGGGGCGAGCGGGGAGCTGTTTTTT.

V and J are TRBV10-3 and TRBJ2-2, with D possibly being TRBD1 or TRBD2 (6 bases each). Germline values: CDR1 ENHRY, CDR2 SYGVKD. V shed 6 bases and J shed 0 bases, with 14 bases lying between them. This CDR3 comprises 16 residues. The CDR3 region has the DNA TGTGCCATCAGCCCGGGGGCGGTTGCGAACACCGGGGAGCTGTTTTTT. It yields the protein CAISPGAVANTGELFF.

The rearrangement uses TRBV7-9 and TRBJ2-7; the match to TRBD2 covers 10 bases. Germline V gene data show CDR1 as SEHNR and CDR2 as FQNEAQ (reference sequence). The CDR3 consists of 16 residues. With 5 bases clipped from V and 1 base from J, the junction kept 8 bases outside the gene matches. The CDR3 DNA follows: TGTGCCAGCAGCGCCAACCCACTAGCGGGGTCCTACGAGCAGTACTTC. Amino acid sequence: CASSANPLAGSYEQYF.

This chain uses TRBV7-3 with TRBJ2-1, with 14 bases matching TRBD2. Unmatched junction bases numbered 13, after V lost 2 bases and J lost 7 bases. The CDR3 extends over 19 amino acids. Germline V gene data show CDR1 as SGHTA and CDR2 as FQGTGA. CDR3 sequence reads: CASSLYPPGLAGEGNEQFF. CDR3 bases: TGTGCCAGCAGCTTATACCCTCCGGGACTAGCGGGAGAGGGTAATGAGCAGTTCTTC. Looking up the rest from reference TRBV7-3 and TRBJ2-1 gives the full variable domain: GAGVSQTPSNKVTEKGKYVELRCDPISGHTALYWYRQSLGQGPEFLIYFQGTGAADDSGLPNDRFFAVRPEGSVSTLKIQRTERGDSAVYLCASSLYPPGLAGEGNEQFFGPGTRLTVL.

This chain connects TRBV4-3 to TRBJ1-2; D is unresolved. The CDR3 runs 14 residues. Trimming shortened V by 4 bases and J by 6 bases, and 15 bases separated the two germline ends. CDR1 is LGHNA, CDR2 YSLEER, per germline. The CDR3 region is CASSRVGSSDGYTF. CDR3 DNA sequence: TGCGCCAGCAGCCGCGTAGGGTCCTCGGATGGCTACACCTTC.

This clone was picked up one time. V usage is TRBV27 and J usage is TRBJ1-1; no clear D. This CDR3 region has 14 residues. V was trimmed by 6 bases and J by 4 bases, leaving 15 bases between them. CDR1 and CDR2 (germline): MNHEY, SMNVEV (reference sequence). DNA for the CDR3: TGTGCCAGCAGCTATACCGGAGGTGCCACTGAAGCTTTCTTT. It codes for CASSYTGGATEAFF.

The V and J genes are TRBV28 and TRBJ1-1; TRBD1 matches at 7 bases. CDR3 length equals 15 residues. Germline V lookup: CDR1 MDHEN, CDR2 SYDVKM. V lost 1 base, J lost 1 base, and 3 bases stayed unmatched. CDR3 sequence reads: CASSLFPGGNTEAFF. Written as DNA, the CDR3 is TGTGCCAGCAGTTTATTCCCAGGGGGGAACACTGAAGCTTTCTTT.

V usage is TRBV4-1 and J usage is TRBJ2-1, with 14 bases lining up with TRBD2. The germline V gene has CDR1 MGHRA and CDR2 YSYEKL. This CDR3 is built from 17 residues. The V segment lost 6 bases and the J segment 6 bases; nucleotides outside the gene matches: 10. The CDR3 bases are TGCGCCAGCAGGGGACTAGCGGGAGAAGGCGGATTCAATGAGCAGTTCTTC. This encodes CASRGLAGEGGFNEQFF.

Concerning this clone: A junction end diverges from the germline sequence, so it may reflect a read error. The chain couples TRBV4-1 to TRBJ2-1; a possible D gene is TRBD2 (5 bases). Germline V gene lookup returns CDR1 MGHRA and CDR2 YSYEKL. This CDR3 region has 13 residues. CDR3 in DNA: TGCGCCAGCAGCCAAGTCGATTGGGCTAGCACGGTCTTC. Its translation: CASSQVDWASTVF.

The chain has TRBV4-3 and TRBJ2-5, with a weak D call TRBD2 (5 bases). V gave up 1 base and J gave up 5 bases, with 11 bases separating them. Germline V gene data show CDR1 as LGHNA and CDR2 as YSLEER. The CDR3 is 14 residues long. DNA of the CDR3: TGCGCCAGCAGCCAAGGCTTCGGGATGGAGACCCAGTACTTC. Its translation is CASSQGFGMETQYF.

The chain carries TRBV29-1 and TRBJ1-5, with D perhaps TRBD1 (5 bases). Germline V gene lookup returns CDR1 SQVTM and CDR2 ANQGSEA. Between the trimmed V and J ends, which lost 4 bases and 0 bases, there was a span of 10 bases. The CDR3 runs to 14 residues. CDR3 coding DNA: TGCAGCGTTGGGGGGAGTAATAGCAATCAGCCCCAGCATTTT. It codes for CSVGGSNSNQPQHF. Based on the CDR3 plus reference TRBV29-1 and TRBJ1-5, the full variable domain is SAVISQKPSRDICQRGTSLTIQCQVDSQVTMMFWYRQQPGQSLTLIATANQGSEATYESGFVIDKFPISRPNLTFSTLTVSNMSPEDSSIYLCSVGGSNSNQPQHFGDGTRLSIL.

The V and J genes are TRBV11-2 and TRBJ1-1; 7 bases align to TRBD1. With V trimmed by 4 bases and J by 1 base, 3 bases remained unmatched. In germline, CDR1 is SGHAT, CDR2 FQNNGV. The length of the CDR3 is 14 residues. The CDR3 reads CASSSSGGNTEAFF. The CDR3 DNA reads TGTGCCAGCAGCTCATCAGGGGGGAACACTGAAGCTTTCTTT.

The gene calls are TRBV11-3 and TRBJ2-7; unclear D gene. Trimming pared 5 bases from V and 7 bases from J, leaving 18 bases between. Germline CDR1 and CDR2: SGHNT and YENEEA. The CDR3 is made up of 14 amino acids. The CDR3 sequence: CASSPPTFPTEQYF. As DNA, the CDR3 is TGTGCCAGCAGCCCGCCGACTTTCCCTACGGAGCAGTACTTC.

J is TRBJ2-1 and V is TRBV11-2; 10 bases agree with TRBD2. V shed 2 bases and J 7 bases; nucleotides not matched to a gene: 5. The germline V gene encodes CDR1 SGHAT and CDR2 FQNNGV. The CDR3 length is 15 residues. The CDR3 sequence is CASSLSSGRRNEQFF. The CDR3 DNA sequence: TGTGCCAGCAGCTTATCTAGCGGGAGAAGGAATGAGCAGTTCTTC.

The chain is built from TRBV29-1 and TRBJ2-7; no reliable D call. Germline V gene sequence: CDR1 SQVTM, CDR2 ANQGSEA. V lost 7 bases, J lost 2 bases, and 15 bases lay in between. The CDR3 has 13 amino acids. The CDR3 sequence: CSASTSETYEQYF. The CDR3 DNA sequence: TGCAGCGCATCAACCTCAGAAACCTACGAGCAGTACTTC.